Presented here are 28 T cell receptor beta chains from one specimen sequenced in a study of cytomegalovirus exposure and HLA in healthy donors. Sequenced by immunoSEQ multiplex PCR; TCRdb stores in-frame clones only, minus some. The sample includes about 150,000 clones, roughly 84% of them seen just once. Sample: PBMCs. These receptors originate from a human donor in good health.

The rearrangement uses TRBV18 and TRBJ1-1; D perhaps matches TRBD1 (6 bases). The length of the CDR3 is 15 residues. The germline CDR1 and CDR2 sequences are KGHSH and LQKENI. V lost 4 bases and J lost 1, with 13 bases in between. CDR3 sequence reads: CASSRDISWNTEAFF. DNA of the CDR3: TGTGCCAGCTCACGGGACATAAGCTGGAACACTGAAGCTTTCTTT.

J is TRBJ1-2 and V is TRBV5-1, with D possibly matching TRBD1 (6 bases). The CDR3 spans 14 residues. V lost 0 bases and J 7 bases, leaving 13 bases between the germline ends. The germline V gene has CDR1 SGHRS and CDR2 YFSETQ. The CDR3 DNA reads as TGCGCCAGCAGCTTGGACCCAGGGGCGGGTGGCTACACCTTC. It translates to CASSLDPGAGGYTF.

The gene calls are TRBV6-1 and TRBJ1-1; no clear D gene. V was shortened by 6 bases and J by 4 bases, with 18 bases between the two germline ends. The germline gives CDR1 MNHNS, CDR2 SASEGT. This CDR3 comprises 15 residues. CDR3 DNA: TGTGCCAGCAGCCTCGAGGGAGGGAGAGGCACTGAAGCTTTCTTT. Amino acid sequence: CASSLEGGRGTEAFF.

The chain links TRBV29-1 to TRBJ1-1; weak D call: TRBD1 (6 bases). The CDR3 consists of 13 residues. The germline V gene has CDR1 SQVTM and CDR2 ANQGSEA. Deletions cut 4 bases from V and 1 base from J, with 10 bases between. The CDR3 nucleotides are TGCAGCGTTGGGGAGGGGGGGAACACTGAAGCTTTCTTT. Translating gives CSVGEGGNTEAFF.

This chain joins TRBV5-1 and TRBJ2-1, with D perhaps TRBD2 (5 bases). Germline-derived CDR1 and CDR2 are SGHRS and YFSETQ. CDR3 size: 14 residues. V was shortened by 4 bases and J by 5 bases, with 13 bases between the two germline ends. CDR3 nucleotides: TGCGCCAGCAGCATCAAGCGGAAGGACAATGAGCAGTTCTTC. This gives the protein CASSIKRKDNEQFF.

The chain joins TRBV5-1 to TRBJ2-1, with TRBD2 matching 9 bases. The CDR3 runs to 15 residues. Trimming removed 4 bases from V and 2 bases from J; junction bases left unmatched: 4. The V gene's germline CDR1 is SGHRS and CDR2 YFSETQ. The CDR3 DNA is TGCGCCAGCAGCACGACTAGCGGTACCTACAATGAGCAGTTCTTC. Its protein product is CASSTTSGTYNEQFF.

The chain recombines TRBV4-1 with TRBJ1-1; TRBD1 might be the D (5 bases). V was clipped by 3 bases and J by 5 bases, with 16 bases between them. Germline CDR1 MGHRA, CDR2 YSYEKL. This CDR3 has 15 residues. Written as DNA, the CDR3 is TGCGCCAGCAGCCATCGATTTGCAGGGCGTACTGAAGCTTTCTTT. Translated, it gives CASSHRFAGRTEAFF.

The rearrangement joins TRBV7-6 to TRBJ2-7, with 9 nucleotides matching TRBD1. The junction had 6 bases not matched to a gene; V was cut back by 5 bases and J by 1 base. Germline V gene lookup returns CDR1 SGHVS and CDR2 FNYEAQ. CDR3 size: 15 residues. This chain's CDR3 is CASSQQGAESYEQYF. The CDR3, as DNA: TGTGCCAGCAGCCAACAGGGGGCAGAGTCCTACGAGCAGTACTTC.

The chain employs TRBV18 and TRBJ2-5, with 7 positions matching TRBD2. The V gene end was trimmed by 3 bases and the J gene end by 4 bases; junction bases not matched to a gene: 8. This CDR3 comprises 15 residues. Germline CDR1 and CDR2: KGHSH and LQKENI. The CDR3 spells CASSPREGQRETQYF. CDR3 in DNA: TGTGCCAGCTCACCGAGGGAGGGGCAGAGAGAGACCCAGTACTTC.

This sequence joins TRBV7-3 and TRBJ2-1, with 12 bases that match TRBD2. V shed 2 bases and J 7 bases; nucleotides not matched to a gene: 3. The CDR3 sequence is 15 residues long. Germline loops: CDR1 SGHTA, CDR2 FQGTGA. CDR3 amino acids: CASSLRLAGANEQFF. In DNA form, the CDR3 reads TGTGCCAGCAGCTTACGACTAGCGGGGGCGAATGAGCAGTTCTTC.

This chain joins TRBV5-6 and TRBJ2-3, with 7 bases that match TRBD1. CDR3 length: 15 amino acids. J gave up 3 bases and V 4 bases, and 8 bases lay outside the gene matches. The germline V gene has CDR1 SGHDT and CDR2 YYEEEE. The CDR3 region has the DNA TGTGCCAGCAGCCAGACAGGGTCTGGTACAGATACGCAGTATTTT. Its protein product is CASSQTGSGTDTQYF. Looking up the rest from reference TRBV5-6 and TRBJ2-3 gives the full variable domain: DAGVTQSPTHLIKTRGQQVTLRCSPKSGHDTVSWYQQALGQGPQFIFQYYEEEERQRGNFPDRFSGHQFPNYSSELNVNALLLGDSALYLCASSQTGSGTDTQYFGPGTRLTVL.

The V and J genes are TRBV6-1 and TRBJ1-1; D gene uncertain. Germline V gives CDR1 MNHNS, CDR2 SASEGT. The CDR3 runs to 15 residues. The V end lost 6 bases, the J end lost 1 base, and 15 bases lay between the germline ends. The CDR3 reads CASSALGEENTEAFF. CDR3 nucleotide sequence: TGTGCCAGCAGCGCCCTCGGGGAAGAGAACACTGAAGCTTTCTTT.

V gene TRBV19 combines with J gene TRBJ2-1, with 10 positions matching TRBD2. Losses at the gene ends were 3 bases for V and 9 bases for J; bases not matched to a gene: 14. CDR1 and CDR2 (germline): LNHDA, SQIVND (reference sequence). The CDR3 sequence is 17 residues long. DNA of the CDR3: TGTGCCAGTAGTATGGGGGTTCGGCTAGCGGGAGTTGGTGAGCAGTTCTTC. Its protein product is CASSMGVRLAGVGEQFF.

This clone was observed a single time. The J gene is TRBJ2-1, the V gene TRBV27, with 7 bases aligning to TRBD2. This CDR3 is 15 amino acids long. V dropped 4 bases and J dropped 12; count of bases not matched to a gene: 15. Germline V lookup: CDR1 MNHEY, CDR2 SMNVEV (reference sequence). CDR3 in DNA: TGTGCCAGCAGTTACCAGGGTTGGGCGGGAGAGGGGCAGTTCTTC. Its translation: CASSYQGWAGEGQFF.

V usage is TRBV6-5 and J usage is TRBJ1-2, with no clear D. The CDR3 consists of 15 residues. Germline CDR1 reads MNHEY; CDR2 reads SVGAGI. Trimming left V 0 bases short and J 5 bases short, with 13 bases between. CDR3 region: CASSYSKRLKYGYTF. As DNA, the CDR3 is TGTGCCAGCAGTTACTCGAAAAGACTAAAATATGGCTACACCTTC.

V gene TRBV5-1 combines with J gene TRBJ2-3; 9 bases are shared with TRBD1. With V trimmed by 4 bases and J by 4 bases, 10 bases remained unmatched. CDR1 is SGHRS, CDR2 YFSETQ, per germline. This CDR3 contains 16 residues. The CDR3 reads CASSRRDRAKSDTQYF. For the CDR3, the DNA is TGCGCCAGCAGCCGCCGGGACAGGGCCAAATCAGATACGCAGTATTTT.

The chain uses TRBV5-1 and TRBJ2-2; 10 bases align to TRBD2. The CDR3 sequence is 16 residues long. Trimming at V came to 0 bases and at J to 6 bases, leaving 5 bases not matched to a gene. From germline, CDR1 is SGHRS and CDR2 YFSETQ. Here the CDR3 DNA reads TGCGCCAGCAGCTTGGTCACTAGCGGGACTCCCGGGGAGCTGTTTTTT. This gives the protein CASSLVTSGTPGELFF.

Written as DNA, the CDR3 is TGTGCCAGCAGTTTCCTAGGGGGCGAGCAGTACTTC. Residues: CASSFLGGEQYF. V and J are TRBV27 and TRBJ2-7; possible D gene TRBD1, 6 bases. The CDR3 spans 12 residues. In germline, CDR1 is MNHEY, CDR2 SMNVEV (reference sequence). Trimming cost V 3 bases and J 6 bases, with 9 bases left between them.

Only one count was recorded for this clone. V and J are TRBV5-1 and TRBJ2-7, with D maybe TRBD1 (6 bases). The CDR3 has 14 residues. Trimming took off 0 bases at V and 7 bases at J, with 14 bases between the two ends. Germline V lookup: CDR1 SGHRS, CDR2 YFSETQ. CDR3 region: CASSLAGQGREQYF. DNA for the CDR3: TGCGCCAGCAGCTTGGCGGGCCAGGGGAGAGAGCAGTACTTC.

The chain combines TRBV14 with TRBJ1-2; possible D gene TRBD1, 5 bases. The V end lost 4 bases, the J end lost 5 bases, and 17 bases lay between the germline ends. Germline lookup yields CDR1 SGHDN and CDR2 FVKESK. CDR3 length: 15 amino acids. The CDR3 region is CASSPPNLGGYGYTF. The CDR3 nucleotides are TGTGCCAGCAGCCCGCCCAATCTGGGGGGTTATGGCTACACCTTC.

CDR3 amino acids: CASSLGTPDNSPLHF. CDR3 DNA sequence: TGTGCCAGCAGCTTAGGGACACCTGATAATTCACCCCTCCACTTT. The V gene is TRBV7-3, the J gene TRBJ1-6; weak D call: TRBD1 (6 bases). V was shortened by 2 bases and J by 5 bases, with 10 bases between the two germline ends. CDR1 and CDR2 (germline): SGHTA, FQGTGA. This CDR3 is 15 amino acids long.

This chain links TRBV2 with TRBJ2-7; weak D call: TRBD1 (5 bases). The CDR3 is 15 residues long. The V gene's germline CDR1 is SNHLY and CDR2 FYNNEI. V was trimmed by 4 bases and J by 0 bases, leaving 13 bases between them. CDR3: CASSAWGTSSYEQYF. CDR3 DNA: TGTGCCAGCAGTGCGTGGGGCACAAGCTCCTACGAGCAGTACTTC.

This chain links TRBV4-1 with TRBJ2-5; 8 bases are a match to TRBD2. CDR3 length: 15 amino acids. The ends lost 4 bases at V and 5 bases at J; junction bases unmatched: 9. Germline lookup yields CDR1 MGHRA and CDR2 YSYEKL. The CDR3 here is CASSRKGGGMETQYF. The CDR3, as DNA: TGCGCCAGCAGCCGCAAGGGCGGGGGGATGGAGACCCAGTACTTC.

The V call is TRBV9, the J call TRBJ2-6; D might be TRBD1 (5 bases). V lost 0 bases and J 1 base, leaving 8 bases between the germline ends. The length of the CDR3 is 16 residues. The germline gives CDR1 SGDLS, CDR2 YYNGEE. Here the CDR3 DNA reads TGTGCCAGCAGCGTAGGGGCAGGGTCTGGGGCCAACGTCCTGACTTTC. Amino acids: CASSVGAGSGANVLTF.

The rearrangement joins TRBV5-1 to TRBJ1-5; D is unresolved. The CDR3 sequence is 15 residues long. Germline lookup yields CDR1 SGHRS and CDR2 YFSETQ. Trimming pared 0 bases from V and 3 bases from J, leaving 10 bases between. The CDR3 sequence is CASSLEAGNNQPQHF. The CDR3, as DNA: TGCGCCAGCAGCTTGGAAGCGGGGAACAATCAGCCCCAGCATTTT.

The rearrangement links TRBV4-1 to TRBJ2-3; D is ambiguous. Trimming left V 0 bases short and J 2 bases short, with 21 bases between. CDR3 length: 19 amino acids. Germline CDR1 reads MGHRA; CDR2 reads YSYEKL. CDR3 protein: CASSQDGKTNTRHTDTQYF. In DNA, the CDR3 is TGCGCCAGCAGCCAAGATGGTAAGACGAACACACGACACACAGATACGCAGTATTTT.

This clone occurred many times. The genes are TRBV27 and TRBJ2-7, with 10 bases fitting TRBD2. The germline CDR1 and CDR2 sequences are MNHEY and SMNVEV (reference sequence). The CDR3 runs 16 residues. J was trimmed by 3 bases and V by 2 bases; bases with no gene match: 7. The CDR3 sequence: CASSLKPGLAIYEQYF. The CDR3 DNA reads TGTGCCAGCAGTTTAAAGCCGGGACTAGCGATCTACGAGCAGTACTTC.

The chain uses TRBV9 and TRBJ2-7; TRBD1 matches 8 bases. There are 14 residues in the CDR3. Germline CDR1 SGDLS, CDR2 YYNGEE. V gave up 0 bases and J gave up 3 bases; unmatched junction bases: 2. CDR3: CASSVDDRGYEQYF. CDR3 coding DNA: TGTGCCAGCAGCGTAGACGACAGGGGCTACGAGCAGTACTTC.